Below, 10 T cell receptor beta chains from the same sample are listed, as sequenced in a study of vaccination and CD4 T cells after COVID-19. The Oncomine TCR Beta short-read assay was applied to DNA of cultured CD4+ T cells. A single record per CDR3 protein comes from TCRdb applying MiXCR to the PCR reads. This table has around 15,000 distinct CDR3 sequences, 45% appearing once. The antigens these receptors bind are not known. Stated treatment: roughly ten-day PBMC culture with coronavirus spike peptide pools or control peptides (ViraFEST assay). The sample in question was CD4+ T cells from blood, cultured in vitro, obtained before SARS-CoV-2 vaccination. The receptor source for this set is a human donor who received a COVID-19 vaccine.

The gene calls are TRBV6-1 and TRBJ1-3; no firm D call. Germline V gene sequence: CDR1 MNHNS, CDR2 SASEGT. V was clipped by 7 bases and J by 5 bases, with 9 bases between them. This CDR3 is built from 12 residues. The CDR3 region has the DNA TGTGCCAGCACCAACGGTCGAAACACCATATATTTT. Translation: CASTNGRNTIYF.

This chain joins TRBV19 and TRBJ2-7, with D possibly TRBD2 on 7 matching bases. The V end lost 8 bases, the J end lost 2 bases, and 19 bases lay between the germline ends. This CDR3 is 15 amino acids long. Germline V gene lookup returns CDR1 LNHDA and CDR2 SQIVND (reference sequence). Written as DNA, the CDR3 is TGTGCCAGTTCTGCTTCGCGGGGGCGGACCTACGAGCAGTACTTC. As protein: CASSASRGRTYEQYF.

The CDR3 reads CASSPTFNLGTDTQYF. Here the CDR3 DNA reads TGTGCCAGCAGCCCAACCTTTAACCTAGGCACAGATACGCAGTATTTT. The genes are TRBV11-2 and TRBJ2-3; D ambiguous. The V and J ends lost 5 bases and 1 base respectively, with 16 bases between them. Germline-derived CDR1 and CDR2 are SGHAT and FQNNGV. There are 16 residues in the CDR3.

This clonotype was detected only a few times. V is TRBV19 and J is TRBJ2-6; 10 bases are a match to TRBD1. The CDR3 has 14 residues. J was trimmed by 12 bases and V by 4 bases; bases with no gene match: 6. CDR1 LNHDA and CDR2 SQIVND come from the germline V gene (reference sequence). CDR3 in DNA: TGTGCCAGTAGTAGGACAGGGGGTTTTAGCGTCCTGACTTTC. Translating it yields CASSRTGGFSVLTF.

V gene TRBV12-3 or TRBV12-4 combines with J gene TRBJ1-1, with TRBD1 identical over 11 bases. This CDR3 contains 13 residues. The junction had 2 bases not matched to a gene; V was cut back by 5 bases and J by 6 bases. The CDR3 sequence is CASSPGQGAEAFF. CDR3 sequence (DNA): TGTGCCAGCAGTCCGGGACAGGGGGCTGAAGCTTTCTTT.

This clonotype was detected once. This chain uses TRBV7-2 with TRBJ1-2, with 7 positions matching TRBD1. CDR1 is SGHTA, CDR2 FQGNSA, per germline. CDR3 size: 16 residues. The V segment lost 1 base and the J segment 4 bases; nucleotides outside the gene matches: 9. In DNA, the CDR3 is TGTGCCAGCAGCTTAGACAGGGGTATAATCTCCTATGGCTACACCTTC. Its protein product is CASSLDRGIISYGYTF.

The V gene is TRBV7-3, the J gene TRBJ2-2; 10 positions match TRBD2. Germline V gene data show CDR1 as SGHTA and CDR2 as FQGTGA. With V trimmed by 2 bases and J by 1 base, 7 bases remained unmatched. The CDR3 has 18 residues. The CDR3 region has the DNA TGTGCCAGCAGCTTAGGAGCGGGGGGGCGTAAGAACACCGGGGAGCTGTTTTTT. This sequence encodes CASSLGAGGRKNTGELFF. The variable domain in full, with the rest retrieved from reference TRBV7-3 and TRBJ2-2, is GAGVSQTPSNKVTEKGKYVELRCDPISGHTALYWYRQSLGQGPEFLIYFQGTGAADDSGLPNDRFFAVRPEGSVSTLKIQRTERGDSAVYLCASSLGAGGRKNTGELFFGEGSRLTVL.

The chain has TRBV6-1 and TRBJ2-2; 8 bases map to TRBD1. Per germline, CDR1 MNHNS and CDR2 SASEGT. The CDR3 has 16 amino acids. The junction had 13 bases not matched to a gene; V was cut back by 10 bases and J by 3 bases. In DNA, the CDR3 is TGTGCCAACGAGATACAGGGGGTCTTGGACACCGGGGAGCTGTTTTTT. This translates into CANEIQGVLDTGELFF.

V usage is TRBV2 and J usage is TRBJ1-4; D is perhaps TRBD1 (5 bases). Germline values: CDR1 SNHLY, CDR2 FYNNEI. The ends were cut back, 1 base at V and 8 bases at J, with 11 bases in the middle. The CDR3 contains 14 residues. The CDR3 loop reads CASSEGQGEEKLFF. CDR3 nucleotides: TGTGCCAGCAGTGAAGGGCAGGGAGAGGAAAAACTGTTTTTT.

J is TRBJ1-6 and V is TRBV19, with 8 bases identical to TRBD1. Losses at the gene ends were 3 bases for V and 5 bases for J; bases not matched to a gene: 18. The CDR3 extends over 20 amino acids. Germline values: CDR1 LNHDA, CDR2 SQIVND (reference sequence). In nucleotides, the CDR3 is TGTGCCAGTAGTATTCGGACAGGGAAAATCTCGACTAGTAATAATTCACCCCTCCACTTT. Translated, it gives CASSIRTGKISTSNNSPLHF. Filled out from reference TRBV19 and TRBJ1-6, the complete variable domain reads DGGITQSPKYLFRKEGQNVTLSCEQNLNHDAMYWYRQDPGQGLRLIYYSQIVNDFQKGDIAEGYSVSREKKESFPLTVTSAQKNPTAFYLCASSIRTGKISTSNNSPLHFGNGTRLTVT.